This T cell receptor (beta chain) stems from a study of T cells in localized non-small cell lung cancer. General observations from the study: Blood T cell density predicted longer survival; adjacent-lung clonality, shorter. Uninvolved adjacent lung showed the highest T cell clonality, exceeding tumor. In adjacent lung, a median roughly 57 of the top 100 tumor clones were found.

Regarding this clone: Its specificity is not known.

The V gene's germline CDR1 is SGDLS and CDR2 YYNGEE. Trimming stripped 3 bases from V and 4 bases from J, with 18 bases between. The CDR3 runs to 16 residues. Measured with immunoSEQ multiplex PCR; TCRdb has only the in-frame clones, and not every one. The sample comprises about 74,000 clones, 84% of which are singletons, and approximately 1.3% rests with the top ten. The sequence was collected from a female donor of 60 years or more with stage I lung adenocarcinoma. The chain links TRBV9 to TRBJ2-3; tentative D call: TRBD2 (7 bases). The sample in question was peripheral blood, obtained before any cancer treatment. The DNA for the CDR3 is TGTGCCAGCAGCGCGGGGCCACAGGGAGGGGCAGATACGCAGTATTTT. Protein: CASSAGPQGGADTQYF.